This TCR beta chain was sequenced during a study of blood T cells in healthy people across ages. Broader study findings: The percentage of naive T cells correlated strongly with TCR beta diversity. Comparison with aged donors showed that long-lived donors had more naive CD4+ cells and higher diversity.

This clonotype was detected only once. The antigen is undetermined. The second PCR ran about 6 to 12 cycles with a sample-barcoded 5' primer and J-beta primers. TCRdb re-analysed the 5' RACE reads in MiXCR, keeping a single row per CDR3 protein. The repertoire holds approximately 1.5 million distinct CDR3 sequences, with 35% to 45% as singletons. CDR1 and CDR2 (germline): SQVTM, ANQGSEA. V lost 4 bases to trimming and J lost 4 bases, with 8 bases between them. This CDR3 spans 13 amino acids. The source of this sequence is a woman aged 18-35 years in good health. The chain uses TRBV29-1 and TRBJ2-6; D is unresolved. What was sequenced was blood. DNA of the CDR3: TGCAGCGTTGGCCAAGGCGGGGCCAACGTCCTGACTTTC. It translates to CSVGQGGANVLTF. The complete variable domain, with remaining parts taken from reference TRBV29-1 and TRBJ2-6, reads SAVISQKPSRDICQRGTSLTIQCQVDSQVTMMFWYRQQPGQSLTLIATANQGSEATYESGFVIDKFPISRPNLTFSTLTVSNMSPEDSSIYLCSVGQGGANVLTFGAGSRLTVL.